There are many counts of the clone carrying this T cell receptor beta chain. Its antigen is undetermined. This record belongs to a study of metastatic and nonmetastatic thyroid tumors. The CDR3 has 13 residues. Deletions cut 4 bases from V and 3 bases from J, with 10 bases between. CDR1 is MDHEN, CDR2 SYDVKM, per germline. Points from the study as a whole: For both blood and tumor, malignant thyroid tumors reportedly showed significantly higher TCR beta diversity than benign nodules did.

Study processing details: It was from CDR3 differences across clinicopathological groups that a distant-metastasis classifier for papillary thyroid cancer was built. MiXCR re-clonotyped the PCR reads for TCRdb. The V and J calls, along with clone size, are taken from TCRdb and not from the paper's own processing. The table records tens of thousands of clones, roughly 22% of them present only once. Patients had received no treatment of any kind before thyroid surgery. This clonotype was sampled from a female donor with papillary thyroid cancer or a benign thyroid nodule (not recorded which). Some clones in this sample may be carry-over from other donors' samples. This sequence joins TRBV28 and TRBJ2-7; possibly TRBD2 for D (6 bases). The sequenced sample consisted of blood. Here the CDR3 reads CASSSFGGYEQYF. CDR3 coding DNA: TGTGCCAGCAGTTCCTTCGGGGGCTACGAGCAGTACTTC. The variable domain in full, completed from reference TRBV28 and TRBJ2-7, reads DVKVTQSSRYLVKRTGEKVFLECVQDMDHENMFWYRQDPGLGLRLIYFSYDVKMKEKGDIPEGYSVSREKKERFSLILESASTNQTSMYLCASSSFGGYEQYFGPGTRLTVT.